The rows below give T cell receptor beta chains drawn from one sample of a study of shared clonotypes between healthy human individuals. Assay: immunoSEQ multiplex PCR; the TCRdb copy retains only in-frame clones and omits some. The sample lists over a million clones; around 78% were seen once. The material sequenced was memory CD4+ T cells from PBMCs. These receptors all come from a man aged 18 to 29 in good health. Some clones in this sample may be carry-over from other donors' samples. Both conserved end residues are part of each CDR3. A row's size may be missing; if present it is once, few, many or a size class.

clone size,J gene,V gene,CDR3 protein
-,TRBJ2-7,TRBV28,CASSLTSGRPTYEQYF
once,TRBJ2-1,TRBV6-5,CASSYSSGVAEQFF
-,TRBJ2-2,TRBV19,CASSRDRRFLNTGELFF
-,TRBJ1-2,TRBV6-5,CASSSGRNRGYGYTF
-,TRBJ2-7,TRBV7-3,CASSPSGSRRGVQYF
once,TRBJ2-7,TRBV27,CASRAMGNLVYEQYF
-,TRBJ1-3,TRBV10-3,CAIRTDGGPGNTIYF
-,TRBJ1-4,TRBV29-1,CSVAGGNEKLFF
-,TRBJ2-3,TRBV4-2,CASSQGSGRSDTQYF
-,TRBJ1-4,TRBV6-1,CASSGTYTGTEKLFF
once,TRBJ2-7,TRBV5-1,CASSPGWVGEQYF
-,TRBJ2-7,TRBV7-9,CASSPGRTATYEQYF
-,TRBJ2-7,TRBV6-1,CASSEGEGGMRGAYEQYF
-,TRBJ1-2,TRBV29-1,CSVEENRPFYGYTF
-,TRBJ2-7,TRBV5-4,CASSLGNGYEQYF
-,TRBJ1-5,TRBV7-8,CASSFPSTGGGQPQHF